This TCR beta chain was identified during a study of T cells in Graves' hyperthyroidism and ophthalmopathy. Study summary: At initial diagnosis, before any treatment had begun, peripheral blood was obtained.

Regarding the study as a whole: Also found in blood were most expanded thyroid clonotypes above 0.001.

This clonotype was recorded many times. Its specificity is unknown. V dropped 5 bases and J dropped 6 bases, with 17 bases sitting between them. CDR3 size: 15 residues. Germline V gene data show CDR1 as MNHEY and CDR2 as SMNVEV (reference sequence). Template material for amplifying TCR beta CDR3 regions consisted of RNA transcripts. The TCR CDR3 was amplified in a first-round RT-PCR using the HTBI primer set. TCRdb re-called the multiplex PCR reads through MiXCR, storing one row per CDR3 protein. The repertoire holds approximately 610,000 distinct CDR3 sequences, with approximately 14% as singletons. An approximately 10 ml volume of fresh peripheral blood provided the PBMCs.

This rearrangement joins TRBV27 to TRBJ1-5; perhaps TRBD1 as D (6 bases). This TCR was recovered from a woman between 35 and 50 years old with Graves' ophthalmopathy. The specimen sequenced was blood. The DNA for the CDR3 is TGTGCCAGCAGTCCTAACCCCCCAGGGGCTCAGCCCCAGCATTTT. Its translation is CASSPNPPGAQPQHF.